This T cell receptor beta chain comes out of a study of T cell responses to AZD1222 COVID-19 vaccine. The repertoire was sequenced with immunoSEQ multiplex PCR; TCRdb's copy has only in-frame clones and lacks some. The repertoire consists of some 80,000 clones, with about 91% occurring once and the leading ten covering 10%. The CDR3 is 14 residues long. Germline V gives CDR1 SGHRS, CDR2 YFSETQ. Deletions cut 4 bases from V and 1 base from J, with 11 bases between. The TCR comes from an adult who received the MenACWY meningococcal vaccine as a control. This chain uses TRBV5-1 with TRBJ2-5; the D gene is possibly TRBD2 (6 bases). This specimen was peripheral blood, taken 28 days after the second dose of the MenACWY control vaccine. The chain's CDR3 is CASSGGGTQETQYF. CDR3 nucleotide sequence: TGCGCCAGCAGCGGTGGGGGGACCCAAGAGACCCAGTACTTC.